The 19 T cell receptor beta chains presented below share a single source sample, sequenced in a study of blood T cells in healthy people across ages. Together with a sample-barcoded 5' primer, a J-beta primer mix was included in a second PCR lasting about 6 to 12 cycles. MiXCR was run by TCRdb on the 5' RACE reads, yielding one entry per CDR3 protein. The table includes 1 million or so distinct CDR3 sequences, 45% detected once. Sample: blood. These receptors were obtained from a woman aged 55-69 years in good health.

The V and J genes are TRBV14 and TRBJ2-7; D is uncertain. The CDR3 length is 14 residues. The V end lost 4 bases, the J end lost 3 bases, and 13 bases lay between the germline ends. Germline V lookup: CDR1 SGHDN, CDR2 FVKESK. The DNA of the CDR3 is TGTGCCAGCAGCCCCGATGCCAGCGACTACGAGCAGTACTTC. As protein: CASSPDASDYEQYF.

The rearrangement uses TRBV2 and TRBJ2-3; D might be TRBD2 (7 bases). V was pared by 11 bases and J by 0 bases, with 12 bases between. The CDR3 contains 13 residues. CDR1 and CDR2 from the germline V gene are SNHLY and FYNNEI. CDR3 DNA: TGTGCCGGGGGGGCTGGAAGCACAGATACGCAGTATTTT. This sequence encodes CAGGAGSTDTQYF.

The rearrangement joins TRBV9 to TRBJ2-7; 10 bases map to TRBD1. In germline, CDR1 is SGDLS, CDR2 YYNGEE. Germline trimming cut 3 bases from V and 3 bases from J; bases unmatched to any gene: 3. CDR3 size: 14 residues. CDR3 DNA sequence: TGTGCCAGCAGCGCGACAGGGGGCTTCTACGAGCAGTACTTC. This encodes CASSATGGFYEQYF. Filled out from reference TRBV9 and TRBJ2-7, the complete variable domain reads DSGVTQTPKHLITATGQRVTLRCSPRSGDLSVYWYQQSLDQGLQFLIQYYNGEERAKGNILERFSAQQFPDLHSELNLSSLELGDSALYFCASSATGGFYEQYFGPGTRLTVT.

V usage is TRBV19 and J usage is TRBJ2-1; 8 positions agree with TRBD2. The CDR3 is 13 amino acids. In germline, CDR1 is LNHDA, CDR2 SQIVND (reference sequence). The junction had 2 bases not matched to a gene; V was cut back by 6 bases and J by 4 bases. This CDR3 reads CASRSGGYNEQFF. In DNA form, the CDR3 reads TGTGCCAGTAGGAGCGGGGGATACAATGAGCAGTTCTTC.

There are a few counts of this clonotype. V gene TRBV4-1 combines with J gene TRBJ2-4, with 7 bases identical to TRBD1. The J call may be faulty, since TRBJ2-5 better matches the DNA end. Germline V gene data show CDR1 as MGHRA and CDR2 as YSYEKL. CDR3 length equals 14 residues. DNA of the CDR3: TGCGCCAGCAGCCAGAAGGGGGCCGGGGAGACCCAGTACTTC. Encoded protein: CASSQKGAGETQYF.

To note about this clonotype: The junction and the germline gene differ at one end; a read error may be behind it. The chain combines TRBV27 with TRBJ2-3, with D unresolved. The CDR3 is made up of 11 amino acids. Germline loops: CDR1 MNHEY, CDR2 SMNVEV (reference sequence). The CDR3, as DNA: TGTACCAGCAGTGTATTGGATACGCAGTATTTT. It specifies CTSSVLDTQYF.

The rearrangement links TRBV29-1 to TRBJ2-1, with a tentative D call TRBD1 (6 bases). CDR1 is SQVTM and CDR2 is ANQGSEA in the germline V gene. V was cut by 7 bases and J by 6 bases, with 16 bases left in between. The CDR3 is made up of 13 amino acids. CDR3 DNA: TGCAGCGCCCAGACCAGGGGCTCCAATGAGCAGTTCTTC. Its translation is CSAQTRGSNEQFF.

This clonotype was counted between two and nine times. This chain joins TRBV28 and TRBJ2-5; TRBD1 aligns across 12 bases. The germline gives CDR1 MDHEN, CDR2 SYDVKM. This CDR3 contains 14 residues. The junction had 3 bases not matched to a gene; V was cut back by 3 bases and J by 7 bases. DNA for the CDR3: TGTGCCAGCAGTTTCGGGACAGGGGGCCGGACCCAGTACTTC. It encodes CASSFGTGGRTQYF.

V usage is TRBV30 and J usage is TRBJ2-1, with a possible D match to TRBD1 (5 bases). V was shortened by 5 bases and J by 0 bases, with 8 bases between the two germline ends. The CDR3 has 13 amino acids. CDR1 and CDR2 from the germline V gene are GTSNPN and SVGIG (reference sequence). CDR3 sequence: CAWGQRSYNEQFF. The CDR3 DNA is TGTGCCTGGGGACAACGCTCCTACAATGAGCAGTTCTTC.

The V and J genes are TRBV6-2 or TRBV6-3 and TRBJ2-4, with D hard to call. V was cut by 7 bases and J by 0 bases, with 10 bases left in between. Per the germline V gene, CDR1 is MNHEY and CDR2 is SVGEGT. The CDR3 is 14 amino acids. The DNA for the CDR3 is TGTGCCAGCAAATTCGGCGTAGCCAAAAACATTCAGTACTTC. Translation gives CASKFGVAKNIQYF.

In this sample, this clonotype turned up a few times. V and J are TRBV7-8 and TRBJ2-4; TRBD2 might be the D (6 bases). Germline V gene lookup returns CDR1 SGHVS and CDR2 FQNEAQ. This CDR3 has 16 residues. The V end lost 1 base, the J end lost 1 base, and 11 bases lay between the germline ends. CDR3 nucleotides: TGTGCCAGCAGCTTAGTTCGGGGGTTGGCCAAAAACATTCAGTACTTC. This codes for CASSLVRGLAKNIQYF.

The V and J genes are TRBV3-1 and TRBJ2-3; D perhaps matches TRBD2 (6 bases). Per the germline V gene, CDR1 is LGHDT and CDR2 is YNNKEL (reference sequence). The ends were cut back, 2 bases at V and 4 bases at J, with 13 bases in the middle. This CDR3 spans 15 amino acids. The CDR3 DNA reads as TGTGCCAGCAGCCAAACCGGGACTCCAGCAGATACGCAGTATTTT. Translated: CASSQTGTPADTQYF.

The rearrangement uses TRBV27 and TRBJ1-1; tentatively, D is TRBD1 (6 bases). The CDR3 spans 14 residues. The germline gives CDR1 MNHEY, CDR2 SMNVEV (reference sequence). V lost 5 bases and J 1 base, leaving 11 bases between the germline ends. The CDR3 nucleotides read TGTGCCAGCAGTCAACAGGGTACGAACACTGAAGCTTTCTTT. Translating it yields CASSQQGTNTEAFF.

This chain links TRBV6-5 with TRBJ2-4; D is ambiguous. The DNA end is a closer match to TRBJ2-7, so the J assignment may be wrong. The CDR3 runs 13 residues. The germline V gene encodes CDR1 MNHEY and CDR2 SVGAGI. This CDR3 is CASSKILTYEQYF. The CDR3 nucleotides read TGTGCCAGCAGTAAGATACTTACCTACGAGCAGTACTTC.

This clonotype was seen many times. The J gene is TRBJ2-3, the V gene TRBV5-6; TRBD1 is a possible D gene (5 bases). Trimming pared 6 bases from V and 2 bases from J, leaving 13 bases between. The germline V gene encodes CDR1 SGHDT and CDR2 YYEEEE. The CDR3 extends over 14 amino acids. CDR3 sequence reads: CASKPEGVTDTQYF. The CDR3 DNA is TGTGCCAGCAAACCGGAAGGGGTCACAGATACGCAGTATTTT.

This clonotype was recorded only once. The rearrangement links TRBV4-3 to TRBJ2-5; 9 nucleotides agree with TRBD2. The V gene end was trimmed by 1 base and the J gene end by 3 bases; junction bases not matched to a gene: 12. The CDR3 sequence is 18 residues long. Germline loops: CDR1 LGHNA, CDR2 YSLEER. CDR3 loop: CASSQAGRGTSPKETQYF. For the CDR3, the DNA is TGCGCCAGCAGCCAAGCGGGGAGGGGGACTAGCCCTAAAGAGACCCAGTACTTC.

The J gene is TRBJ1-1, the V gene TRBV12-3 or TRBV12-4; TRBD1 aligns across 7 bases. With V trimmed by 6 bases and J by 5 bases, 6 bases remained unmatched. The CDR3 contains 13 residues. The CDR3 DNA is TGTGCCAGCAGAGAAAGACAGGGTACTGAAGCTTTCTTT. Translation gives CASRERQGTEAFF.

As for this clonotype: A read error may account for a junction end that differs from germline. The gene calls are TRBV4-1 and TRBJ2-3; 13 nucleotides agree with TRBD2. Germline values: CDR1 MGHRA, CDR2 YSYEKL. The CDR3 consists of 17 residues. This chain's CDR3 is CASSQPGTSGITDAQYF. Written as DNA, the CDR3 is TGCGCCAGCAGCCAGCCCGGGACTAGCGGGATCACAGATGCGCAGTATTTT.

The sample holds one count of this clonotype. This chain uses TRBV20-1 with TRBJ2-1; 11 nucleotides agree with TRBD2. This CDR3 is built from 16 residues. Per the germline V gene, CDR1 is DFQATT and CDR2 is SNEGSKA (reference sequence). The V gene end was trimmed by 0 bases and the J gene end by 7 bases; junction bases not matched to a gene: 8. The CDR3 nucleotides read TGCAGTGCTAGAGATACCCTAGCGGGAGGAGGGAATGAGCAGTTCTTC. Translated: CSARDTLAGGGNEQFF.